This T cell receptor (beta chain) was captured by sequencing in a study of OX40 agonist ivuxolimab in advanced cancers. Across the study: Allowance was made for prior anti-PD-1, anti-PD-L1 or anti-CTLA-4 therapy, and around 41% had some. Regarding the study as a whole: Average numbers of expanded clones were greater in CD8+ T cells than in CD4+.

V was cut by 0 bases and J by 2 bases, with 10 bases left in between. The germline CDR1 and CDR2 sequences are SGHTA and FQGNSA. This CDR3 has 15 residues. Sequenced by immunoSEQ multiplex PCR; TCRdb stores in-frame clones only, minus some. The data show around 62,000 clones, with about 79% seen just once and 2.4% held by the top ten. Details on this clone: Its specificity is unknown.

Prior autoimmune disease or systemic immunosuppression barred patients. The rearrangement joins TRBV7-2 to TRBJ2-5; D gene uncertain. This receptor was taken from an adult with an advanced solid tumor such as melanoma, head and neck, liver or kidney cancer. The input for sequencing was CD4+ or CD8+ T cells sorted from blood, taken in a trial of the OX40 agonist ivuxolimab. Written as DNA, the CDR3 is TGTGCCAGCAGCTTAGCGAGTACAGCACAAGAGACCCAGTACTTC. Amino acids: CASSLASTAQETQYF.